The clone carrying this T cell receptor beta chain came up many times. The antigen remains undetermined. The sample originates from a study of radiation and T cells in renal cell carcinoma. Study outcomes and limitations: From baseline, blood top tumor clonotypes peaked at 2 weeks post-radiation. Irradiated tumors had higher TCR clonality than control tumors.

The table came from immunoSEQ multiplex PCR; TCRdb's copy has only in-frame clones and leaves some out. Among about 20,000 clones listed, 40% to 55% were seen once. Regarding treatment: 15 Gy SBRT to primary tumor, nephrectomy 4 weeks later. Germline values: CDR1 SEHNR, CDR2 FQNEAQ (reference sequence). Trimming took 4 bases from V and 4 from J; bases not matched to a gene: 7. The CDR3 length is 15 residues. This chain links TRBV7-9 with TRBJ2-5; 9 nucleotides line up with TRBD1. The TCR originated in a woman aged 50 to 65 with renal cell carcinoma. The sequencing used tumor tissue, collected from a patient whose treatment included radiotherapy and nephrectomy. CDR3 amino acids: CASSSDRGFLETQYF. As DNA, the CDR3 is TGTGCCAGCAGCTCCGACAGGGGGTTTTTAGAGACCCAGTACTTC.